These 2 T cell receptor beta chains were sequenced from one sample in a study of blood T cell repertoires in COVID-19. Some clones are missing from TCRdb's copy, which holds only in-frame ones; the method was immunoSEQ multiplex PCR. The sample consists of 76,000 or so clones, more than 75% of them appearing once. The sample was peripheral blood. Every receptor here comes from a human donor in a cohort sampled during active COVID-19.

The chain is built from TRBV7-2 and TRBJ1-5, with 7 bases lining up with TRBD1. This CDR3 is built from 14 residues. CDR1 SGHTA and CDR2 FQGNSA come from the germline V gene. With 1 base clipped from V and 9 bases from J, the junction kept 6 bases outside the gene matches. The CDR3 DNA reads TGTGCCAGCAGCTTAGTGACAGGGTATGTGCCCCAGCATTTT. The encoded protein is CASSLVTGYVPQHF.

The V call is TRBV6-5, the J call TRBJ1-4; D not resolved. The V end was cut by 5 bases, the J end by 0 bases, with 10 bases between. Germline assignment: CDR1 MNHEY and CDR2 SVGAGI. The CDR3 has 15 residues. The CDR3 region is CASSPNTATNEKLFF. CDR3 sequence (DNA): TGTGCCAGCAGTCCTAACACAGCAACTAATGAAAAACTGTTTTTT.